This T cell receptor (beta chain) was obtained from a study of breast tumors, draining lymph nodes, adjacent tissues. TCRdb reanalysed the multiplex PCR reads using MiXCR and keeps one entry per CDR3 protein. The sample consists of tens of thousands of distinct CDR3 sequences, roughly a fifth of them appearing once. This CDR3 region has 15 residues. V was clipped by 8 bases and J by 6 bases; unmatched bases: 15. Germline V gene lookup returns CDR1 MNHNS and CDR2 SASEGT. On this clonotype: A clone one base away is much larger, so this may be a read error.

Axillary draining lymph nodes of breast cancer patients supplied the node samples. The sequencing sample was made of axillary lymph node tissue. This TCR came from a female donor with breast cancer. Some clones in this sample may be carry-over from other donors' samples. The chain recombines TRBV6-1 with TRBJ1-2; 7 bases fit TRBD1. CDR3 protein: CASRDSYFLNHGYTF. CDR3 nucleotide sequence: TGTGCCAGCCGGGACAGTTACTTTCTGAACCATGGCTACACCTTC.